Reported below is one T cell receptor beta chain. Its antigen remains unidentified. Researchers ran the PCR with 60 Vbeta and 13 Jbeta primers. Assay: immunoSEQ multiplex PCR; the TCRdb copy retains only in-frame clones and omits some. The sample records roughly 120,000 clones, around 79% being singletons. This entry comes from a study of cytomegalovirus exposure and HLA in healthy donors. General study findings and limits: A later analysis found common viral pathogens apparently linked to several of the most significant clusters. In a later analysis, TCR association rates varied by HLA locus: DRB1 most, HLA-C fewest. HLA alleles showed associations with some 15,000 TCR beta sequences in a later analysis, at a 0.05 false discovery rate. TRBV6-2, TRBV6-3 and other indistinguishable V segments were excluded.

The V gene lost 5 bases and the J gene lost 1 base, with 17 bases spanning the gap. The CDR3 is made up of 16 amino acids. CDR1 and CDR2 (germline): SGHTA, FQGNSA. The clonotype was recovered from a woman younger than 35 in good health and CMV-seronegative. The material sequenced was PBMCs. V is TRBV7-2 and J is TRBJ1-1, with unresolved D. The CDR3 protein is CASSSSAVLRNTEAFF. CDR3 bases: TGTGCCAGCAGCAGCAGCGCGGTTCTCAGGAACACTGAAGCTTTCTTT.